These T cell receptor beta chains were read from a single sample in a study of identical twins. MiXCR was run by TCRdb on the 5' RACE reads, yielding one entry per CDR3 protein. The data hold fewer than 550,000 distinct CDR3 sequences, with 15% observed a single time. These sequences were also reported in another study, on yellow fever vaccine responses in identical twins.

The sequenced material came from CD4+ T cells sorted from blood. Receptors were obtained from a woman under 30 in good health. Each CDR3 is given with its conserved first and last residue.

TRBJ2-5	TRBV7-9	CASSLWGDREETQYF
TRBJ2-6	TRBV5-1	CASSPDPSGSGANVLTF
TRBJ2-1	TRBV12-3/TRBV12-4	CASSSLDEQFF
TRBJ1-2	TRBV7-9	CASNPSPLGGYTF
TRBJ1-5	TRBV2	CASSGDSNQPQHF
TRBJ2-1	TRBV7-7	CASSPRGGLAGYNEQFF
TRBJ2-3	TRBV5-4	CASRTREGDTQYF
TRBJ2-1	TRBV29-1	CSAAGQSYNEQFF
TRBJ1-1	TRBV29-1	CSVTYWDRGNTEAFF
TRBJ1-5	TRBV6-1	CASRSQYGQPQHF
TRBJ2-1	TRBV20-1	CSATRGTGGYEQFF
TRBJ2-1	TRBV7-6	CASIPWFSRYNEQFF
TRBJ2-7	TRBV7-2	CASSSRTSRSYEQYF
TRBJ1-1	TRBV28	CASSLGDRDYTEAFF
TRBJ1-1	TRBV9	CASSVGSSNTEAFF
TRBJ1-1	TRBV29-1	CSVSLAGGTEAFF
TRBJ2-3	TRBV12-3/TRBV12-4	CASNKPGLAGHRTDTQYF
TRBJ2-1	TRBV7-9	CASSKAYEQFF
TRBJ2-5	TRBV20-1	CSARGGTSVKTQYF
TRBJ2-2	TRBV6-7	CASSYVAPGDDRELFF
TRBJ2-3	TRBV20-1	CSASLGRSTDTQYF
TRBJ2-5	TRBV6-5	CASSYGGETQYF
TRBJ2-1	TRBV6-2/TRBV6-3	CASSSWTSGGLKSSYNEQFF
TRBJ2-3	TRBV10-3	CAISESGQGGDTQYF
TRBJ2-3	TRBV2	CATQTGTSKGTQYF
TRBJ2-3	TRBV20-1	CSARAGGLTDTQYF
TRBJ2-7	TRBV4-1	CASSQEASGSSYEQYF
TRBJ2-2	TRBV7-2	CASKPRLAGFSGELFF
TRBJ2-3	TRBV6-2/TRBV6-3	CASSYSGLGFLGPILTQYF
TRBJ2-2	TRBV10-3	CATWTGSGTGELFF
TRBJ2-3	TRBV5-1	CASSLEGADTDTQYF
TRBJ2-5	TRBV12-3/TRBV12-4	CASSILAGARGTQYF
TRBJ2-1	TRBV6-1	CASRRTGDFYNEQFF
TRBJ2-3	TRBV28	CASSFLAPDTQYF
TRBJ2-1	TRBV5-1	CASRPTWGHNEQFF
TRBJ2-3	TRBV12-3/TRBV12-4	CASSLNRGGSTDTQYF
TRBJ2-2	TRBV11-2	CASSPEYTGELFF
TRBJ2-7	TRBV11-3	CASSFTGTHYEQYF
TRBJ2-3	TRBV5-1	CASSTRTAGDTQYF
TRBJ2-2	TRBV21-1	CASTDRGGPGELFF
TRBJ2-7	TRBV20-1	CIHRGGESGRNYEQYF
TRBJ2-1	TRBV7-9	CASSLEGILAGYNEQFF
TRBJ2-7	TRBV5-1	CASSFQPVTSGSYEQYF
TRBJ2-1	TRBV11-1	CASSLLGLASTSYNEQFF
TRBJ2-2	TRBV5-1	CASSLSAMGNTGELFF
TRBJ2-5	TRBV29-1	CSVSTGVRVQETQYF